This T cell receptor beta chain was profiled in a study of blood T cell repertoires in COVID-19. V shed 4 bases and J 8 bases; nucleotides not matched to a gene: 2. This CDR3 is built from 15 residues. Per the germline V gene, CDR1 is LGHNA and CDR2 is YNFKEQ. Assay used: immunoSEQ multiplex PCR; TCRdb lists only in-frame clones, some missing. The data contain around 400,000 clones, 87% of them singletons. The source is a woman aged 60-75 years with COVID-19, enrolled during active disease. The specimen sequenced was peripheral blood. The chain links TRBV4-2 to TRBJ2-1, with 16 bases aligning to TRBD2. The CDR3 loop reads CASSPGTSGGDEQFF. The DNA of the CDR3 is TGTGCCAGCAGCCCCGGGACTAGCGGGGGGGATGAGCAGTTCTTC.